Each of the 17 T cell receptor beta chains below was sequenced from the same sample in a study of patients and donors after allogeneic stem cell transplantation. One entry per CDR3 protein results from TCRdb running MiXCR on the RT-PCR reads. The table includes about 960,000 distinct CDR3 sequences, more than 15% detected once. Sequences were obtained from blood, either unsorted or a sorted T cell fraction (not recorded which). Receptors originate from a human donor who was either an allogeneic HSCT recipient or a stem cell or donor lymphocyte infusion donor (not recorded which). It is not recorded whose cells these are; they may come from a transplant donor.

A few counts support this clonotype. This chain joins TRBV29-1 and TRBJ1-3; no clear D. The germline CDR1 and CDR2 sequences are SQVTM and ANQGSEA. The germline V and J ends were trimmed by 6 bases and 0 bases, with 12 bases remaining between them. CDR3 length: 14 residues. CDR3 sequence: CSVHKDGSGNTIYF. In nucleotides, the CDR3 is TGCAGCGTCCATAAGGACGGCTCTGGAAACACCATATATTTT.

The J gene is TRBJ1-4, the V gene TRBV5-5; D ambiguous. Trimming left V 0 bases short and J 5 bases short, with 11 bases between. The germline gives CDR1 SGHKS, CDR2 YYEKEE (reference sequence). The CDR3 consists of 15 residues. The CDR3 sequence: CASSLDPAYNEKLFF. The CDR3 DNA follows: TGTGCCAGCAGCTTGGACCCGGCCTACAATGAAAAACTGTTTTTT.

The chain joins TRBV9 to TRBJ2-1; TRBD2 matches at 15 bases. The CDR3 runs to 16 residues. Germline V gives CDR1 SGDLS, CDR2 YYNGEE. Trimming cost V 4 bases and J 2 bases; bases outside gene matches: 1. The CDR3 spells CASSRTSGRAYNEQFF. CDR3 bases: TGTGCCAGCAGCAGGACTAGCGGGAGGGCCTACAATGAGCAGTTCTTC.

This chain links TRBV12-3 or TRBV12-4 with TRBJ1-5, with 10 bases fitting TRBD1. The CDR3 loop spans 16 amino acids. V lost 5 bases and J lost 4; bases outside the gene matches: 8. This chain's CDR3 is CASSQGTGVGNQPQHF. The CDR3 DNA is TGTGCCAGCAGTCAAGGGACAGGGGTGGGGAATCAGCCCCAGCATTTT.

This clonotype was seen a handful of times. The CDR3 sequence is CASSQDGGDGYTF. In DNA, the CDR3 is TGTGCCAGCAGCCAAGATGGGGGAGACGGCTACACCTTC. The rearrangement links TRBV4-2 to TRBJ1-2, with D tentatively TRBD1 (5 bases). V was cut by 0 bases and J by 8 bases, with 10 bases left in between. The CDR3 extends over 13 amino acids. Germline lookup yields CDR1 LGHNA and CDR2 YNFKEQ.

V gene TRBV5-1 combines with J gene TRBJ2-2; D may be TRBD1 (6 bases). The CDR3 extends over 15 amino acids. The ends were cut back, 0 bases at V and 3 bases at J, with 9 bases in the middle. CDR1 SGHRS and CDR2 YFSETQ come from the germline V gene. CDR3 protein: CASSLARQDTGELFF. CDR3 nucleotides: TGCGCCAGCAGCTTGGCCCGACAGGACACCGGGGAGCTGTTTTTT.

The table lists this clonotype with many counts. This sequence joins TRBV5-1 and TRBJ2-1; D is possibly TRBD1 (5 bases). CDR3 length: 14 amino acids. Germline CDR1 and CDR2: SGHRS and YFSETQ. V lost 4 bases to trimming and J lost 2 bases, with 10 bases between them. CDR3 sequence reads: CASSTGQTYNEQFF. The DNA for the CDR3 is TGCGCCAGCAGCACTGGACAAACCTACAATGAGCAGTTCTTC.

The CDR3 loop is CASSYSRVGGELFF. CDR3 nucleotides: TGCGCCAGCAGCTACAGTAGGGTGGGCGGGGAGCTGTTTTTT. The chain uses TRBV4-3 and TRBJ2-2; D is uncertain. Germline values: CDR1 LGHNA, CDR2 YSLEER. This CDR3 is 14 amino acids long. Trimming pared 5 bases from V and 7 bases from J, leaving 14 bases between.

This clonotype came up many times. The chain uses TRBV5-6 and TRBJ1-5, with a weak D call TRBD1 (6 bases). Germline values: CDR1 SGHDT, CDR2 YYEEEE. The CDR3 sequence is 15 residues long. Trimming shortened V by 2 bases and J by 1 base, and 10 bases separated the two germline ends. DNA for the CDR3: TGTGCCAGCAGCTTAGTAGGGGGAAGCAATCAGCCCCAGCATTTT. This encodes CASSLVGGSNQPQHF. Combining the CDR3 with reference TRBV5-6 and TRBJ1-5 gives the whole variable domain DAGVTQSPTHLIKTRGQQVTLRCSPKSGHDTVSWYQQALGQGPQFIFQYYEEEERQRGNFPDRFSGHQFPNYSSELNVNALLLGDSALYLCASSLVGGSNQPQHFGDGTRLSIL.

The chain carries TRBV30 and TRBJ1-1; D call uncertain. From germline, CDR1 is GTSNPN and CDR2 SVGIG (reference sequence). CDR3 size: 13 residues. V lost 0 bases and J 0 bases, leaving 5 bases between the germline ends. This CDR3 is CAWSVGMNTEAFF. The CDR3 DNA is TGTGCCTGGAGTGTAGGGATGAACACTGAAGCTTTCTTT.

This clonotype has only a few counts. The chain recombines TRBV5-1 with TRBJ2-1; 10 bases map to TRBD2. V was pared by 4 bases and J by 4 bases, with 14 bases of the junction left unmatched. This CDR3 comprises 18 residues. CDR1 and CDR2 (germline): SGHRS, YFSETQ. The CDR3 sequence: CASSLVASGRRSYNEQFF. The CDR3 DNA reads as TGCGCCAGCAGCCTGGTGGCTAGCGGGAGAAGGAGTTACAATGAGCAGTTCTTC.

J is TRBJ1-2 and V is TRBV27, with D possibly TRBD1 on 5 matching bases. The CDR3 covers 17 residues. The V end was cut by 6 bases, the J end by 8 bases, with 28 bases between. Germline CDR1 is MNHEY and CDR2 is SMNVEV (reference sequence). The CDR3 DNA is TGTGCCAGCAGCGCGTCGGCGGGGCGGAATCCGGAAAAAGGCTACACCTTC. This translates into CASSASAGRNPEKGYTF.

In nucleotides, the CDR3 is TGTGCCAGCAGCCCCCCGCGGGGGCTCGGTAGCACAGATACGCAGTATTTT. Amino acid sequence: CASSPPRGLGSTDTQYF. This chain connects TRBV9 to TRBJ2-3; D might be TRBD2 (7 bases). Germline values: CDR1 SGDLS, CDR2 YYNGEE. The length of the CDR3 is 17 residues. Trimming removed 4 bases at V and 0 bases at J, with 18 bases between.

The sample holds many counts of this clonotype. The chain joins TRBV24-1 to TRBJ2-1; possibly TRBD2 for D (6 bases). Germline V gene data show CDR1 as KGHDR and CDR2 as SFDVKD. The CDR3 has 16 residues. Trimming took off 4 bases at V and 0 bases at J, with 12 bases between the two ends. In DNA form, the CDR3 reads TGTGCCACCAGTGAGGGACCCGGGAGCTCCTACAATGAGCAGTTCTTC. This encodes CATSEGPGSSYNEQFF.

This clonotype was seen a handful of times. The chain couples TRBV7-8 to TRBJ1-2; D is unclear. Trimming removed 0 bases from V and 2 bases from J, with 10 bases in between. This CDR3 spans 15 amino acids. Germline values: CDR1 SGHVS, CDR2 FQNEAQ. CDR3 coding DNA: TGTGCCAGCAGCTTAGCGCGGGCAGTGAACTATGGCTACACCTTC. This gives the protein CASSLARAVNYGYTF.

V usage is TRBV7-2 and J usage is TRBJ1-6; D gene uncertain. Trimming took off 3 bases at V and 5 bases at J, with 5 bases between the two ends. The CDR3 contains 13 residues. Germline V gene sequence: CDR1 SGHTA, CDR2 FQGNSA. The CDR3 region is CASSFPNNSPLHF. The CDR3 DNA follows: TGTGCCAGCAGCTTTCCCAATAATTCACCCCTCCACTTT.

This clonotype has a handful of counts. This chain connects TRBV12-3 or TRBV12-4 to TRBJ2-5; tentative D call: TRBD2 (5 bases). Trimming stripped 2 bases from V and 4 bases from J, with 20 bases between. This CDR3 is 17 amino acids long. The CDR3 reads CASSLIKSRERGETQYF. Written as DNA, the CDR3 is TGTGCCAGCAGTTTAATTAAGTCGAGGGAGCGAGGAGAGACCCAGTACTTC.